The sequence of this TCR beta chain was determined in a study of blood T cells in healthy people across ages. General study points: Not knowing donor CMV status may have confounded expanded clonotype changes.

Germline V gene data show CDR1 as SGHTA and CDR2 as FQGNSA. The CDR3 consists of 12 residues. With 5 bases removed from V and 7 bases from J, the gap between germline ends came to 10 bases. The authors ran a second PCR of about 6 to 11 cycles using a sample-barcoded 5' primer and a J-beta primer mix. There were at least 2.5 million CDR3-containing paired-end reads obtained from each sample. TCRdb itself ran the 5' RACE reads through MiXCR, one entry per CDR3 protein. The sample shows 800,000 to 950,000 distinct CDR3 sequences, around 29% of them seen only once. In the case of this clonotype: The target antigen is unknown.

A further study also used this sample, focusing on T cells of mothers and their children. That source reports: Donation involved three healthy Caucasian mothers and the six children that they had. Overlap in related mother-child pairs always slightly exceeded unrelated pairs, never significantly.

The sequencing input was blood. This sequence originates from a middle-aged woman in good health. The V and J genes are TRBV7-2 and TRBJ2-3; D not certain. CDR3: CASSPAEYTQYF. The CDR3 coding sequence is TGTGCCAGCAGCCCAGCCGAGTATACGCAGTATTTT.